The rows below give T cell receptor beta chains drawn from one sample of a study of T cells in Graves' hyperthyroidism and ophthalmopathy. Via MiXCR, TCRdb re-called the multiplex PCR reads, giving one row per CDR3 protein. The profile shows about 46,000 distinct CDR3 sequences, around 45% of them singletons. The sample taken for sequencing was peripheral blood or thyroid tissue (not recorded which). Receptors originate from a woman in her forties or fifties with Graves' hyperthyroidism. CDR3s include the opening cysteine and the closing phenylalanine or tryptophan. The order of the fields is D gene, V gene, clone size, J gene, CDR3 DNA, CDR3 protein. A D gene is named only where the DNA matches it firmly. Size values are once, few and many counts, or a class for expanded clones, and some rows have none.

>.|TRBV7-3|.|TRBJ2-2
TGTGCCAGCAGGACGGGGGAGCTGTTTTTT
CASRTGELFF
>.|TRBV5-8|many|TRBJ2-7
TGTGCCAGCAGCGCGGACGGGGGCTACGAGCAGTACTTC
CASSADGGYEQYF
>.|TRBV19|.|TRBJ2-5
TGTGCCTCCTGGGCGGGGACCCAGTACTTC
CASWAGTQYF
>.|TRBV7-9|medium-sized|TRBJ1-6
TGTGCCAGCAGCTTGAGGGATAATTCACCCCTCCACTTT
CASSLRDNSPLHF
>TRBD2|TRBV7-2|many|TRBJ2-7
TGTGCCAGCAGCTTAGGGCCGGGACTAGCGGGCGAGCAGTACTTC
CASSLGPGLAGEQYF
>.|TRBV29-1|many|TRBJ2-7
TGCAGCGTTAGGCTGAGGCGCGGGGAGCAGTACTTC
CSVRLRRGEQYF
>.|TRBV27|few|TRBJ2-2
TGTGCCAGCAGTCTTCGCACCGGGGAGCTGTTTTTT
CASSLRTGELFF
>.|TRBV7-6|many|TRBJ1-6
TGTGCCAGCAGCTTAGAGTCCGCAGGAGGGTATTCACCCCTCCACTTT
CASSLESAGGYSPLHF
>.|TRBV7-9|.|TRBJ1-5
TGTGCCAGCAGCTTGGCCGGACAACAGCTCCAGCGTTTT
CASSLAGQQLQRF
>.|TRBV25-1|.|TRBJ1-6
TGTGCCAGCACTTCAGCGGGAAATTCACCCCTCCACTTT
CASTSAGNSPLHF
>TRBD2|TRBV20-1|.|TRBJ2-7
TGCAGTGCTAGAGCTGGGGAGGGGGCCGGACTAGCGCATACCTACGAGCAGTACTTC
CSARAGEGAGLAHTYEQYF
>TRBD1|TRBV20-1|.|TRBJ1-1
TGCAGTGCTACAGACAGGGGGGGGGCACTGAAAGCTTTCTTT
CSATDRGGALKAFF
>.|TRBV7-2|.|TRBJ2-3
TGTGCCAGCAGCGCAAGTCGGGGTTTCACAGATGCGCAGTATTTT
CASSASRGFTDAQYF
>.|TRBV20-1|many|TRBJ2-3
TGCATGATGAAAGCGGACCTTAGCACAGATACGCAGTATTTT
CMMKADLSTDTQYF
>TRBD1|TRBV10-3|.|TRBJ1-1
TGTGCCATCAGTGAAGCGGGACAGGCAAACACTGAAGCTTTCTTT
CAISEAGQANTEAFF
>.|TRBV2|.|TRBJ2-5
TGTGCCAGCAGTGAAGGTAGGGTTCGGGAGACCCAGCACTTC
CASSEGRVRETQHF
>.|TRBV6-4|many|TRBJ2-3
TGTGCCAGCAGTGACTTATCAGGGGGGGGCACAGATACGCAGTATTTT
CASSDLSGGGTDTQYF
>.|TRBV7-9|.|TRBJ1-5
TGTGCCAGCAGCTTATCCAGTATAGTGTTGAGCAATCAGCCCCAGCATTTT
CASSLSSIVLSNQPQHF
>.|TRBV20-1|.|TRBJ2-7
TGCAGTGCAACGGACCCAAAGGACTACGAGCAGTACTTC
CSATDPKDYEQYF
>.|TRBV25-1|.|TRBJ1-5
TGTGCCAGCAGTGCTAGAGCCTTGGGGGGGGTTCAGCCCCAGCATTTT
CASSARALGGVQPQHF
>.|TRBV25-1|.|TRBJ1-2
TGTGCCAGCAGTGGATTGGACAGATCAAGCTATGGCTACACCTTC
CASSGLDRSSYGYTF
>.|TRBV10-2|.|TRBJ2-7
TGCGCCAGCAGTGAGCCAGCGTACGAGCAGTACTTC
CASSEPAYEQYF
>.|TRBV10-3|.|TRBJ1-2
.
CAICASSQDETGYGYTF
>TRBD1|TRBV6-5|many|TRBJ1-1
TGTGCCAGCAGTTACTTACCCCTAGGACAGGGTTGGACTGAAGCTTTCTTT
CASSYLPLGQGWTEAFF
>TRBD1|TRBV10-3|many|TRBJ2-7
TGTGCCATCAGTGAGTCCTATCTGGACAGGGCCGGGTTAAGGCACGAGCAGTACTTC
CAISESYLDRAGLRHEQYF
>.|TRBV5-8|many|TRBJ1-1
TGTGCCAGCAGCTGGAACAGGGATACTGAAGCTTTCTTT
CASSWNRDTEAFF
>.|TRBV24-1|.|TRBJ1-5
TGTGCCACCAGCCCCGGGGAGGGGTATCAGCCCCAGCATTTT
CATSPGEGYQPQHF
>TRBD2|TRBV20-1|many|TRBJ2-2
TGCAGTGGCCGCGGGAGTGGGACCACCGGGGAGCTGTTTTTT
CSGRGSGTTGELFF
>.|TRBV7-2|many|TRBJ2-1
TGTGCCAGCAGCTTAATAAGCAACGCCTACAATGAGCAGTTCTTC
CASSLISNAYNEQFF
>.|TRBV9|few|TRBJ2-7
TGTGCCAGCAGCGCGTCGGGGTCTCGTGAGCAGTACTTC
CASSASGSREQYF
>.|TRBV7-8|many|TRBJ2-5
TGTGCCAGCAGCTCAAAAGGGCGAGAGACCCAGTACTTC
CASSSKGRETQYF
>.|TRBV6-2/TRBV6-3|many|TRBJ1-2
TGTGCCAGCAGTCACCTGGATGGCTACACCTTC
CASSHLDGYTF
>.|TRBV10-2|many|TRBJ1-1
TGCGCCAGCAGTGAGTCTATCCCGAACACTGAAGCTTTCTTT
CASSESIPNTEAFF
>.|TRBV7-6|.|TRBJ1-3
TGTGCCAGCAGCTTAGTTGGGGGAGCAGGAAACACCATATATTTT
CASSLVGGAGNTIYF
>.|TRBV15|.|TRBJ2-2
TGTGCCACCAGCAGCCAGGAAAGGTCCGGGGAGCTGTTTTTT
CATSSQERSGELFF
>TRBD1|TRBV5-1|.|TRBJ1-2
TGCGCCAGCAGGGAGCCGGGACAGGAATATGGCTACACCTTC
CASREPGQEYGYTF
>TRBD1|TRBV20-1|.|TRBJ1-2
TGCAGTGCTATCGACAGGGGCGATGACTATGGCTACACCTTC
CSAIDRGDDYGYTF
>TRBD1|TRBV4-1|medium-sized|TRBJ1-2
TGCGCCAGCATGGGACAGGGGATATTCACCTTC
CASMGQGIFTF
>.|TRBV10-2|.|TRBJ2-5
TGCGCCAGCAGGCAGGGGAAGGAGACCCAGTACTTC
CASRQGKETQYF
>.|TRBV25-1|many|TRBJ1-1
TGTGCCAGCTCCGAAATGAACACTGAAGCTTTCTTT
CASSEMNTEAFF
>TRBD2|TRBV10-3|many|TRBJ2-3
TGTGCCATCAGTGAGCCGGGACTACTAACAGATACGCAGTATTTT
CAISEPGLLTDTQYF
>TRBD2|TRBV7-2|many|TRBJ2-3
TGTGCCTGCAGCGAACTAGCGGGGAAAGATACGCAGTATTTT
CACSELAGKDTQYF
>TRBD1|TRBV7-3|.|TRBJ1-1
TGTGCCAGCAGCATACGACAGGGTGAAGCTTTCTTT
CASSIRQGEAFF
>.|TRBV7-9|few|TRBJ2-7
TGTGCCAGCAGCTTGGGGGAAGCCTACGAGCAGTACTTC
CASSLGEAYEQYF
>TRBD2|TRBV12-3/TRBV12-4|many|TRBJ2-3
TGTGCCAGCAGTTTTCTAGCGGGAGCGGGAGATACGCAGTATTTT
CASSFLAGAGDTQYF
>TRBD1|TRBV10-2|few|TRBJ2-7
TGCGCCAGCGGACAGGGAGGACATTCCTACGAGCAGTACTTC
CASGQGGHSYEQYF
>.|TRBV2|.|TRBJ2-7
TGTGCCAGCAGTGAACTTGGACTATACGAGCAGTACTTC
CASSELGLYEQYF